Listed below are T cell receptor beta chains from one sample, sequenced in a study of blood T cells in healthy people across ages. Via MiXCR, TCRdb re-called the 5' RACE reads, giving one row per CDR3 protein. This table holds some 640,000 distinct CDR3 sequences, about 30% found once. Material for sequencing was blood. The receptors derive from an elderly woman in good health. Both conserved end residues are trimmed from each CDR3.

v_call	j_call	cdr3_aa
TRBV7-8	TRBJ1-1	ASSLVRGREAF
TRBV13	TRBJ2-7	ASSLGQGVYNEQY
TRBV20-1	TRBJ2-3	SARELEREGGETQY
TRBV7-7	TRBJ2-3	ASSRTTVSTDTQY
TRBV6-2/TRBV6-3	TRBJ2-6	ASSYPSGGLSGANVLT
TRBV7-3	TRBJ2-2	ASSLSGQTNTGELF
TRBV2	TRBJ2-7	TRGASGGAVNEQY
TRBV20-1	TRBJ1-5	SARDLKAGDQPQH
TRBV7-2	TRBJ1-4	ASSLGRGRREKLF
TRBV12-3/TRBV12-4	TRBJ2-5	ASSPEVAGGFIRETQY
TRBV2	TRBJ1-6	ASGTGMFLSLH
TRBV7-9	TRBJ1-5	ASSGEGAHQPQH
TRBV12-3/TRBV12-4	TRBJ1-2	ASSLLPNYGYT
TRBV6-2/TRBV6-3	TRBJ2-1	ASSPGLPIVNEQF
TRBV6-1	TRBJ1-6	ASSEAGLHSPLH
TRBV7-2	TRBJ2-7	ASSLETGGRYEQY
TRBV2	TRBJ2-6	ASSEEGWGLTGANVLT
TRBV29-1	TRBJ2-7	SVEDSGGTPYEQY
TRBV30	TRBJ2-1	AWSVLPPGGGSYNEQF
TRBV20-1	TRBJ1-2	SARRGRGNYGYT
TRBV2	TRBJ2-3	ACSPGQGPLTDTQY
TRBV4-1	TRBJ2-1	ASSQERGGYYNEQF
TRBV20-1	TRBJ2-7	SASPQTYEQY
TRBV7-2	TRBJ2-7	ASSHGTIYEQY
TRBV30	TRBJ2-5	AWSVEAGGVDQETQY
TRBV28	TRBJ1-1	ASSAGGENTEAF
TRBV15	TRBJ2-1	VTSRTSGGDNEQF
TRBV5-1	TRBJ2-5	ASSLAVSQQTQY
TRBV24-1	TRBJ2-6	ATSEGGRRTGANVLT
TRBV25-1	TRBJ1-2	ASSDPRDPRGANYGYT
TRBV7-6	TRBJ2-7	ASSLRDSNEQY
TRBV15	TRBJ2-1	ATSTRQRGEGQF
TRBV20-1	TRBJ1-5	SARDRVTGAGPQH
TRBV5-1	TRBJ2-5	ASSSTGLMKTQY
TRBV6-5	TRBJ1-1	ASSRLQGNTEAF
TRBV12-3/TRBV12-4	TRBJ1-5	ASSFTRWDLSSNQPQH
TRBV20-1	TRBJ2-2	SASRDSQNTGELV
TRBV12-3/TRBV12-4	TRBJ1-1	ASSAGWLEAF
TRBV12-3/TRBV12-4	TRBJ1-5	ASSLDRERPRH
TRBV7-2	TRBJ1-5	ASSPSASINQPQH
TRBV29-1	TRBJ1-2	SVDGLGQGQGYT
TRBV4-2	TRBJ2-5	ASSQGDRGLRETQY
TRBV29-1	-	SVVGHDEQY
TRBV7-2	TRBJ1-2	ASSFNLPGRTYGYT
TRBV10-3	TRBJ2-3	AIASTDTQY
TRBV7-2	TRBJ2-7	ASSLAGGTNNEQY
TRBV6-2/TRBV6-3	TRBJ2-7	ASSSGQGGYEQY
TRBV6-1	TRBJ2-7	ASSNAVAHSYEQY
TRBV7-9	TRBJ1-4	ASSQAAVATNEKLF
TRBV7-2	TRBJ2-5	ASSLLSGGPGETQY
TRBV5-4	TRBJ2-5	ASSWTGGQETRY
TRBV15	TRBJ2-2	ATSKDRANTGELF
TRBV28	TRBJ1-6	ASSTGNSPLH
TRBV3-1	TRBJ2-7	ASSLSGITYEQY
TRBV20-1	TRBJ2-1	SAIGGNEQF
TRBV29-1	TRBJ2-1	SVENSGRNEQF
TRBV18	TRBJ2-6	ASSPNSYSISGANVLT
TRBV7-2	TRBJ1-1	ASSLAVTGRFAEAF
TRBV5-6	TRBJ1-1	ASRRQSEAF
TRBV20-1	TRBJ2-1	SARDEGSSYNEQF